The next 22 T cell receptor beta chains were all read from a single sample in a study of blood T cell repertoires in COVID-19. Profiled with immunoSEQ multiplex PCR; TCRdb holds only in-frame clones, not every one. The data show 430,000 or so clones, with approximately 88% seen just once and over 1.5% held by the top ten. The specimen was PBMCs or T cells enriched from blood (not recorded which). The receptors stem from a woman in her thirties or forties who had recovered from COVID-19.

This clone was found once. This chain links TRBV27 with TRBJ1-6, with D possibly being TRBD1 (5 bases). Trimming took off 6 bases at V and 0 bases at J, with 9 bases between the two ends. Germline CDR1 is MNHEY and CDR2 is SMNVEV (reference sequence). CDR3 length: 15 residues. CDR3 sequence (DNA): TGTGCCAGCAGCCCCGACAGCTCCTATAATTCACCCCTCCACTTT. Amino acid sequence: CASSPDSSYNSPLHF.

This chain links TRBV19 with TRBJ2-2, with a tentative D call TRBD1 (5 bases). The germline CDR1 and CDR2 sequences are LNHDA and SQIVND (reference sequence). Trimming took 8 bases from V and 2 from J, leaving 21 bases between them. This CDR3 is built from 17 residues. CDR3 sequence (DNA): TGTGCCAGTTGCCGCGACAGCGCCCAAGCTAACACCGGGGAGCTGTTTTTT. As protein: CASCRDSAQANTGELFF.

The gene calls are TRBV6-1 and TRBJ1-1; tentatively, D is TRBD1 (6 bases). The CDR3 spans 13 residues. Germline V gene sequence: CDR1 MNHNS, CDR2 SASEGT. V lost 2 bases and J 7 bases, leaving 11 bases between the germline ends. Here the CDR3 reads CASSESTGSEAFF. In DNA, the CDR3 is TGTGCCAGCAGTGAATCGACAGGTAGTGAAGCTTTCTTT.

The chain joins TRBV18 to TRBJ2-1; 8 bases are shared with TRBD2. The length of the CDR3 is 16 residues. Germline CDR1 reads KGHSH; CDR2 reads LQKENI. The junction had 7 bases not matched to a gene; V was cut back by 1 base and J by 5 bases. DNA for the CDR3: TGTGCCAGCTCACCACAAAGAACTAGCGGCCACAATGAGCAGTTCTTC. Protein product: CASSPQRTSGHNEQFF.

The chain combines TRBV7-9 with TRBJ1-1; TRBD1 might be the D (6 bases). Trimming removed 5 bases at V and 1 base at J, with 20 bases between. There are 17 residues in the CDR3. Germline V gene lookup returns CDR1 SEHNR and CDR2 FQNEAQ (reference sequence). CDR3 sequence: CASSPEQGDPRNTEAFF. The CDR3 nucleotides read TGTGCCAGCAGCCCCGAACAGGGCGACCCTAGGAACACTGAAGCTTTCTTT.

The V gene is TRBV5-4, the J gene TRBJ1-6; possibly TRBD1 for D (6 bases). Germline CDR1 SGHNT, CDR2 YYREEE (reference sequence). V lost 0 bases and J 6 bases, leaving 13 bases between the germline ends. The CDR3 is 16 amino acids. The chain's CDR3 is CASSLGLGQSNSPLHF. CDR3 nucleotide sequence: TGTGCCAGCAGCTTGGGTTTGGGACAAAGTAATTCACCCCTCCACTTT.

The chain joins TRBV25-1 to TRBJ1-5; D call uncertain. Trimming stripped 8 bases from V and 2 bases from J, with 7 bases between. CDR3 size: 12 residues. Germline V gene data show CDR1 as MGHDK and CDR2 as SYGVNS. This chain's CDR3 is CASRGGNQPQHF. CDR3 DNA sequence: TGTGCCAGCCGCGGAGGCAATCAGCCCCAGCATTTT.

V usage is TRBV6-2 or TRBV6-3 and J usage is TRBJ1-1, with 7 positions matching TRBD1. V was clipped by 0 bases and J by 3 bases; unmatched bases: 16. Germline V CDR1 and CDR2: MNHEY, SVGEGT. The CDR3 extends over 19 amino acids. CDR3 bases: TGTGCCAGCAGTTACTCGAGGACAGGTCAAGACCTACGGGACACTGAAGCTTTCTTT. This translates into CASSYSRTGQDLRDTEAFF.

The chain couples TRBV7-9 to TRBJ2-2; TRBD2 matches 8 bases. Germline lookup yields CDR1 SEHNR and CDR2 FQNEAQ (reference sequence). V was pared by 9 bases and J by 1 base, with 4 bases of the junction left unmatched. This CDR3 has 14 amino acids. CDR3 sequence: CARERERNTGELFF. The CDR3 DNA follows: TGTGCCAGGGAGCGGGAGAGGAACACCGGGGAGCTGTTTTTT.

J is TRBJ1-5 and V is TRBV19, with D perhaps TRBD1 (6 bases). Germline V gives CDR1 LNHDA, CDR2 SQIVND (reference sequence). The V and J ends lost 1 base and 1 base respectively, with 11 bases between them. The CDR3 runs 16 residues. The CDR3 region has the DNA TGTGCCAGTAGTATAGGGGGGCTGGGGAGCAATCAGCCCCAGCATTTT. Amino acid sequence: CASSIGGLGSNQPQHF. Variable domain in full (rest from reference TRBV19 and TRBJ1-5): DGGITQSPKYLFRKEGQNVTLSCEQNLNHDAMYWYRQDPGQGLRLIYYSQIVNDFQKGDIAEGYSVSREKKESFPLTVTSAQKNPTAFYLCASSIGGLGSNQPQHFGDGTRLSIL.

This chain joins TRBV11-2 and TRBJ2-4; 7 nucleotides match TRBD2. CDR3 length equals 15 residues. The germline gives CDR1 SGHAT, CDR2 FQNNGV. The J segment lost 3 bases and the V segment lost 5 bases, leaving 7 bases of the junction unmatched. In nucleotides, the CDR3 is TGTGCCAGCAGCCCTGGCCCGGGAGGCAAAAACATTCAGTACTTC. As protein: CASSPGPGGKNIQYF.

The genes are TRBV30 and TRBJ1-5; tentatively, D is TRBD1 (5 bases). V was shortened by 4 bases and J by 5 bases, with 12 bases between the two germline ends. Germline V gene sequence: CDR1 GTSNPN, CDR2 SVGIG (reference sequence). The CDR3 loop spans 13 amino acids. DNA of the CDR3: TGTGCCTGGAAATCGGGGGGGGATCAGCCCCAGCATTTT. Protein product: CAWKSGGDQPQHF.

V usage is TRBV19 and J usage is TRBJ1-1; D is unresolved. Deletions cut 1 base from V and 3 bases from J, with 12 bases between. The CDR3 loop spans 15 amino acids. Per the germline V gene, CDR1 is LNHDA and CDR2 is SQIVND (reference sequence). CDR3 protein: CASSIVGRPYTEAFF. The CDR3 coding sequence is TGTGCCAGTAGTATAGTGGGCAGGCCTTACACTGAAGCTTTCTTT.

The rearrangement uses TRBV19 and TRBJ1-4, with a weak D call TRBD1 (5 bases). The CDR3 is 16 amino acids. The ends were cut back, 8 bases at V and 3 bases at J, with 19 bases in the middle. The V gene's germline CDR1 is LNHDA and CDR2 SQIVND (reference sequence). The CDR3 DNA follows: TGTGCCAGTTCCGTCGGTATAGGGGCGGCTAATGAAAAACTGTTTTTT. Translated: CASSVGIGAANEKLFF.

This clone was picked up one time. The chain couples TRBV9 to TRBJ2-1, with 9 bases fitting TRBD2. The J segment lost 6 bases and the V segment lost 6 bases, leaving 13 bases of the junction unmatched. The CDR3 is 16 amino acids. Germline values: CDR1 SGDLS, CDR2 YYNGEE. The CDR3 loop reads CASTRAGTSIGNEQFF. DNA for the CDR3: TGTGCCAGCACTAGAGCCGGGACTAGCATAGGCAATGAGCAGTTCTTC.

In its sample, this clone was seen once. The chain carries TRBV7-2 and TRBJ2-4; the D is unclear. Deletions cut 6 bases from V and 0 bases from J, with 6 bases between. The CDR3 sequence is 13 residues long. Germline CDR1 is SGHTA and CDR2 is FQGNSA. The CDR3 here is CASRSLAKNIQYF. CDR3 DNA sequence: TGTGCCAGCAGGTCACTAGCCAAAAACATTCAGTACTTC. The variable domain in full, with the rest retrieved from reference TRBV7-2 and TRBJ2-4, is GAGVSQSPSNKVTEKGKDVELRCDPISGHTALYWYRQSLGQGLEFLIYFQGNSAPDKSGLPSDRFSAERTGGSVSTLTIQRTQQEDSAVYLCASRSLAKNIQYFGAGTRLSVL.

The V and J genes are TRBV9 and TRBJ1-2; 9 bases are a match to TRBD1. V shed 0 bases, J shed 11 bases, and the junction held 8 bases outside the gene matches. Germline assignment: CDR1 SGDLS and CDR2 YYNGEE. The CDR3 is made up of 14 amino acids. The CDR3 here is CASSVVEGTGPYTF. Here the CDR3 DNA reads TGTGCCAGCAGCGTAGTCGAAGGGACAGGGCCGTACACCTTC.

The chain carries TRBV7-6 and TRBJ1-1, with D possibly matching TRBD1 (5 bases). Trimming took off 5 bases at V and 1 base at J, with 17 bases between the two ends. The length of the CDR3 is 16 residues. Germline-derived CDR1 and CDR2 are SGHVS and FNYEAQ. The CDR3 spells CASSPRVDTANTEAFF. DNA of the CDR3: TGTGCCAGCAGCCCCCGGGTGGACACCGCGAACACTGAAGCTTTCTTT.

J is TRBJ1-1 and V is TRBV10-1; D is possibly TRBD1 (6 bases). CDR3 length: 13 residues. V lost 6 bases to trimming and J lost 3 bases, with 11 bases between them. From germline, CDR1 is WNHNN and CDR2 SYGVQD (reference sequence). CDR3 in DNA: TGCGCCAGCAGGAAAAACAGGGACACTGAAGCTTTCTTT. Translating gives CASRKNRDTEAFF.

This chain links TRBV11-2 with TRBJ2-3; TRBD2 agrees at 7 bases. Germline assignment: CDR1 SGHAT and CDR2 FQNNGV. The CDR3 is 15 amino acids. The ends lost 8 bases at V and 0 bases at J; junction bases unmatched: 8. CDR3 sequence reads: CASGGRESSTDTQYF. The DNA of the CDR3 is TGTGCCAGCGGCGGGCGGGAGTCGAGCACAGATACGCAGTATTTT.

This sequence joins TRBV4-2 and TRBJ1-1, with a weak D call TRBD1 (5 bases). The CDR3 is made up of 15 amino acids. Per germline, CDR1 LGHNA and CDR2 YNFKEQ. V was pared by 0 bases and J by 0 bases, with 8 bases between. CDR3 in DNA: TGTGCCAGCAGCCAAGACCTAGGGGTGAACACTGAAGCTTTCTTT. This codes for CASSQDLGVNTEAFF.

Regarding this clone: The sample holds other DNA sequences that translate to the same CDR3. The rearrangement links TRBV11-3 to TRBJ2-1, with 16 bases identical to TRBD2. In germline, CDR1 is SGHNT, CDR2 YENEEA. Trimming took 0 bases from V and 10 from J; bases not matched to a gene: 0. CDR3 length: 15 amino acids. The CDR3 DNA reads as TGTGCCAGCAGCTTAGAGGGACTAGCGGGAGGGGAGCAGTTCTTC. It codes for CASSLEGLAGGEQFF.